These 15 T cell receptor beta chains were all obtained from the same sample, sequenced in a study of T-cell memory formation after mild COVID-19. Via MiXCR, TCRdb re-called the 5' RACE reads, giving one row per CDR3 protein. The sample records roughly 320,000 distinct CDR3 sequences, around 28% being singletons. The sequenced sample was PBMCs or a T cell subset sorted from them (not recorded which). The receptors originated from an adult woman who had mild COVID-19 (a few samples of this study predate the infection). Cell type and time point are not known.

The gene calls are TRBV12-3 or TRBV12-4 and TRBJ2-1, with D possibly being TRBD2 (6 bases). This CDR3 contains 15 residues. The V end lost 4 bases, the J end lost 6 bases, and 16 bases lay between the germline ends. CDR3 protein: CASSSPTVGGNEQFF. In DNA, the CDR3 is TGTGCCAGCAGTTCCCCGACCGTGGGGGGCAATGAGCAGTTCTTC.

The CDR3 DNA follows: TGTGCCAGCAGCCCCCGTTCGGGGGCGCGGGTAGCCGGGGAGCTGTTTTTT. Protein: CASSPRSGARVAGELFF. The chain couples TRBV11-2 to TRBJ2-2; TRBD1 or TRBD2 may be the D gene (6 bases each). V dropped 5 bases and J dropped 6 bases, with 22 bases sitting between them. From germline, CDR1 is SGHAT and CDR2 FQNNGV. The CDR3 contains 17 residues.

This clonotype was detected a few times. The CDR3 nucleotides are TGCAGTGCTCCTACAGGGACTTTGTCGGATTCACCCCTCCACTTT. Translated, it gives CSAPTGTLSDSPLHF. This chain connects TRBV20-1 to TRBJ1-6, with a weak D call TRBD1 (6 bases). The CDR3 is made up of 15 amino acids. Per germline, CDR1 DFQATT and CDR2 SNEGSKA (reference sequence). Trimming removed 5 bases at V and 8 bases at J, with 19 bases between.

The gene calls are TRBV7-8 and TRBJ2-5; no definite D call. The length of the CDR3 is 17 residues. V dropped 2 bases and J dropped 0 bases, with 16 bases sitting between them. From germline, CDR1 is SGHVS and CDR2 FQNEAQ. The CDR3 here is CASSLLANLGNQETQYF. CDR3 nucleotide sequence: TGTGCCAGCAGCTTATTGGCGAATCTAGGGAACCAAGAGACCCAGTACTTC.

The chain uses TRBV6-1 and TRBJ2-3, with TRBD2 matching 8 bases. Per the germline V gene, CDR1 is MNHNS and CDR2 is SASEGT. This CDR3 has 15 amino acids. The V and J ends lost 9 bases and 6 bases, in that order; junction bases with no gene match: 14. In nucleotides, the CDR3 is TGTGCCAGTACATACGGGGGGGCCTTCGGGGATACGCAGTATTTT. Translating gives CASTYGGAFGDTQYF.

The chain is built from TRBV12-3 or TRBV12-4 and TRBJ2-7; the match to TRBD2 covers 10 bases. Germline trimming cut 3 bases from V and 1 base from J; bases unmatched to any gene: 6. The CDR3 is made up of 16 amino acids. CDR3 in DNA: TGTGCCAGCAGTTTGTCTAGCGGGGGCCTATCCTACGAGCAGTACTTC. Translating it yields CASSLSSGGLSYEQYF.

The CDR3 loop reads CASSETLSYNEQFF. The CDR3 nucleotides are TGCGCCAGCAGTGAGACTCTCTCCTACAATGAGCAGTTCTTC. The chain uses TRBV5-1 and TRBJ2-1; D unresolved. The CDR3 length is 14 residues. Germline V gene data show CDR1 as SGHRS and CDR2 as YFSETQ. V shed 5 bases and J shed 0 bases, with 9 bases lying between them.

This clonotype was detected once. The chain joins TRBV11-1 to TRBJ1-2, with D perhaps TRBD1 (6 bases). Trimming left V 2 bases short and J 7 bases short, with 14 bases between. From germline, CDR1 is SGHAT and CDR2 FQDESV (reference sequence). The CDR3 spans 14 residues. The CDR3 reads CASSLSQGLSGYTF. The CDR3 nucleotides are TGTGCCAGCAGCTTATCCCAGGGGCTAAGTGGCTACACCTTC. The complete variable domain, with remaining parts taken from reference TRBV11-1 and TRBJ1-2, reads EAEVAQSPRYKITEKSQAVAFWCDPISGHATLYWYRQILGQGPELLVQFQDESVVDDSQLPKDRFSAERLKGVDSTLKIQPAELGDSAMYLCASSLSQGLSGYTFGSGTRLTVV.

This clonotype was detected a few times. This rearrangement joins TRBV7-9 to TRBJ2-7; D might be TRBD2 (6 bases). Trimming pared 5 bases from V and 2 bases from J, leaving 16 bases between. This CDR3 is 15 amino acids long. Per the germline V gene, CDR1 is SEHNR and CDR2 is FQNEAQ (reference sequence). The CDR3, as DNA: TGTGCCAGCAGCGGAGGAGGGTTAACGGCCTACGAGCAGTACTTC. Translation: CASSGGGLTAYEQYF.

This clonotype came up a few times. This chain connects TRBV3-1 to TRBJ2-7, with 14 bases aligning to TRBD2. CDR1 and CDR2 (germline): LGHDT, YNNKEL (reference sequence). Trimming cost V 3 bases and J 0 bases; bases outside gene matches: 7. CDR3 length equals 18 residues. The CDR3 DNA sequence: TGTGCCAGCAGCCATGGACTAGCGGGGGGCGCGAGCTCCTACGAGCAGTACTTC. This encodes CASSHGLAGGASSYEQYF.

The V and J genes are TRBV5-1 and TRBJ2-7; the match to TRBD1 covers 8 bases. With 4 bases clipped from V and 2 bases from J, the junction kept 8 bases outside the gene matches. This CDR3 spans 15 amino acids. Germline assignment: CDR1 SGHRS and CDR2 YFSETQ. Here the CDR3 DNA reads TGCGCCAGCAGCCCGCGGACAGGGACAACCTACGAGCAGTACTTC. Its protein is CASSPRTGTTYEQYF.

This clonotype appeared many times. The gene calls are TRBV18 and TRBJ1-2, with D uncertain. Deletions cut 3 bases from V and 2 bases from J, with 10 bases between. This CDR3 spans 14 amino acids. The germline V gene encodes CDR1 KGHSH and CDR2 LQKENI. The CDR3, as DNA: TGTGCCAGCTCACCTATGGCAGAGAACTATGGCTACACCTTC. Translated, it gives CASSPMAENYGYTF.

This clonotype was found a few times. V is TRBV20-1 and J is TRBJ1-2; 10 bases line up with TRBD1. CDR3 size: 13 residues. The germline V gene encodes CDR1 DFQATT and CDR2 SNEGSKA (reference sequence). The J segment lost 5 bases and the V segment lost 1 base, leaving 1 base of the junction unmatched. The CDR3 region is CSARGQGAYGYTF. The CDR3 nucleotides read TGCAGTGCTAGAGGACAGGGGGCTTATGGCTACACCTTC.

This sequence joins TRBV15 and TRBJ1-1; D is ambiguous. Trimming removed 0 bases from V and 8 bases from J, with 10 bases in between. This CDR3 region has 13 residues. Germline CDR1 LNHNV, CDR2 YYDKDF (reference sequence). The CDR3 reads CATSRDLEDEAFF. The CDR3 nucleotides read TGTGCCACCAGCAGAGATCTAGAGGACGAAGCTTTCTTT. The variable domain in full, completed from reference TRBV15 and TRBJ1-1, reads DAMVIQNPRYQVTQFGKPVTLSCSQTLNHNVMYWYQQKSSQAPKLLFHYYDKDFNNEADTPDNFQSRRPNTSFCFLDIRSPGLGDTAMYLCATSRDLEDEAFFGQGTRLTVV.

The V and J genes are TRBV10-3 and TRBJ2-3, with TRBD2 matching over 8 bases. Germline CDR1 reads ENHRY; CDR2 reads SYGVKD. Trimming took 10 bases from V and 3 from J; bases not matched to a gene: 12. The CDR3 consists of 15 residues. CDR3 sequence reads: CATSSTGGVTDTQYF. The CDR3 nucleotides are TGTGCCACCTCCTCCACGGGGGGGGTTACAGATACGCAGTATTTT.